These T cell receptor beta chains were read from a single sample in a study of shared clonotypes between healthy human individuals. Clones were sequenced by immunoSEQ multiplex PCR, and TCRdb holds only the in-frame ones, with some missing. The sample shows roughly 2.4 million clones, approximately 94% of them seen only once. Input material: naive CD4+ T cells sorted from blood. The origin of the receptors is a young man in good health. Each CDR3 is given with its conserved first and last residue. A D gene is named only where the DNA matches it firmly. Not all rows give a size; the values are once, few, many and, for expanded clones, a class.

D: .; J: TRBJ2-3; V: TRBV4-2; length: 12; size: .; DNA: TGTGCCAGCGGAGTCCTCACAGATACGCAGTATTTT; CDR3: CASGVLTDTQYF
D: .; J: TRBJ2-6; V: TRBV29-1; length: 16; size: .; DNA: TGCAGCGTCCCAGACCGAACAGGGACTGGGGCCAACGTCCTGACTTTC; CDR3: CSVPDRTGTGANVLTF
D: .; J: TRBJ2-7; V: TRBV5-1; length: 15; size: .; DNA: TGCGCCAGCAGCTTGGTGGCGGGACAAATCTACGAGCAGTACTTC; CDR3: CASSLVAGQIYEQYF
D: TRBD1; J: TRBJ1-5; V: TRBV5-4; length: 16; size: .; DNA: TGTGCCAGCAGCCAAGGGGGCGGGAGTAGCAATCAGCCCCAGCATTTT; CDR3: CASSQGGGSSNQPQHF
D: .; J: TRBJ2-7; V: TRBV7-9; length: 14; size: .; DNA: TGTGCCAGCAGCTCCTCCAAAGGAGACTACGAGCAGTACTTC; CDR3: CASSSSKGDYEQYF
D: .; J: TRBJ1-2; V: TRBV18; length: 13; size: few; DNA: TGTGCCAGCTCACCACCTCGGGACGGTGGCTACACCTTC; CDR3: CASSPPRDGGYTF
D: TRBD2; J: TRBJ2-2; V: TRBV4-2; length: 19; size: .; DNA: TGTGCCAGCAGCCCCCGGACTAGCGGGGGGGCCTTTGGCACCGGGGAGCTGTTTTTT; CDR3: CASSPRTSGGAFGTGELFF
D: .; J: TRBJ1-2; V: TRBV30; length: 14; size: .; DNA: TGTGCCTGTTCCCGGACAGAAGGGAACTATGGCTACACCTTC; CDR3: CACSRTEGNYGYTF
D: .; J: TRBJ2-7; V: TRBV30; length: 16; size: .; DNA: TGTGCCTGGAGTGTAGGGGTAGGTTTTACGTCCTACGAGCAGTACTTC; CDR3: CAWSVGVGFTSYEQYF
D: TRBD1; J: TRBJ1-1; V: TRBV5-1; length: 15; size: .; DNA: TGCGCCAGCAGCTTACGACAGGGCAGGGGGACTGAAGCTTTCTTT; CDR3: CASSLRQGRGTEAFF
D: .; J: TRBJ1-6; V: TRBV6-1; length: 13; size: .; DNA: TGTGCCAGCAGTGAATTGACAGGTTCACCCCTCCACTTT; CDR3: CASSELTGSPLHF
D: TRBD2; J: TRBJ2-7; V: TRBV27; length: 16; size: .; DNA: TGTGCCAGCAGCCGTACCGGGACTAGCGGCTCCTACGAGCAGTACTTC; CDR3: CASSRTGTSGSYEQYF
D: .; J: TRBJ1-4; V: TRBV27; length: 15; size: .; DNA: TGTGCCAGCAGTTTATCCCCAGCTTCTAATGAAAAACTGTTTTTT; CDR3: CASSLSPASNEKLFF
D: TRBD2; J: TRBJ2-5; V: TRBV10-3; length: 13; size: .; DNA: TGTGCCATCGCGGCGGGAGCACAAGAGACCCAGTACTTC; CDR3: CAIAAGAQETQYF
D: .; J: TRBJ2-2; V: TRBV11-1; length: 18; size: .; DNA: TGTGCCAGCAGCTTAGCGTGGCCGGCAGGGGTCAACACCGGGGAGCTGTTTTTT; CDR3: CASSLAWPAGVNTGELFF
D: .; J: TRBJ1-2; V: TRBV10-1; length: 12; size: .; DNA: TGCGCCAGCAGAGAAGACCCGCCCCTCTACACCTTC; CDR3: CASREDPPLYTF
D: .; J: TRBJ1-4; V: TRBV6-5; length: 15; size: once; DNA: TGTGCCAGCACCCTGACGGGGGCAACTAATGAAAAACTGTTTTTT; CDR3: CASTLTGATNEKLFF
D: .; J: TRBJ1-2; V: TRBV11-2; length: 14; size: .; DNA: TGTGCCAGCAGCTTAGTTGGGGGGCTAGGTGGCTACACCTTC; CDR3: CASSLVGGLGGYTF
D: TRBD2; J: TRBJ2-1; V: TRBV25-1; length: 13; size: .; DNA: TGTGCCAGCAGTGCTGGGACTAGCGGAAGGAGGTTCTTC; CDR3: CASSAGTSGRRFF
D: TRBD2; J: TRBJ2-5; V: TRBV5-6; length: 15; size: .; DNA: TGTGCCAGCAGAAGCGGGAGCCTGACAGGAGAGACCCAGTACTTC; CDR3: CASRSGSLTGETQYF
D: TRBD1; J: TRBJ1-4; V: TRBV30; length: 14; size: .; DNA: TGTGCCTGGAGTCCTCCGGGACAGGGGCACAAACTGTTTTTT; CDR3: CAWSPPGQGHKLFF
D: .; J: TRBJ1-2; V: TRBV4-1; length: 16; size: .; DNA: TGCGCCAGCAGCCAGGTACAGGGCCCCGCTAACTATGGCTACACCTTC; CDR3: CASSQVQGPANYGYTF
D: .; J: TRBJ2-1; V: TRBV5-1; length: 13; size: .; DNA: TGCGCCAGCAGCCCTCAGGGGGGAGATGAGCAGTTCTTC; CDR3: CASSPQGGDEQFF
D: .; J: TRBJ2-2; V: TRBV10-1; length: 15; size: .; DNA: TGCGCCAGCAGCACCGGGACAAAGAACACCGGGGAGCTGTTTTTT; CDR3: CASSTGTKNTGELFF
D: .; J: TRBJ2-7; V: TRBV11-2; length: 15; size: .; DNA: TGTGCCAGCAGCTTGGCCGGGACCCCGCCTTACGAGCAGTACTTC; CDR3: CASSLAGTPPYEQYF
D: .; J: TRBJ2-1; V: TRBV7-2; length: 15; size: .; DNA: TGTGCCAGCAGCTTAGTGTCAGGTTCCCACAATGAGCAGTTCTTC; CDR3: CASSLVSGSHNEQFF
D: TRBD1; J: TRBJ2-3; V: TRBV7-2; length: 15; size: .; DNA: TGTGCCAGCAGCCCCCAGACAGGGTTCACAGATACGCAGTATTTT; CDR3: CASSPQTGFTDTQYF
D: TRBD1; J: TRBJ2-7; V: TRBV7-9; length: 14; size: .; DNA: TGTGCCAGCAGCTTAGGACAGGGGAGGAACGAGCAGTACTTC; CDR3: CASSLGQGRNEQYF
D: .; J: TRBJ2-5; V: TRBV28; length: 12; size: .; DNA: TGTGCCAGCTTCGGCCCCACGGGGACCCAGTACTTC; CDR3: CASFGPTGTQYF
D: TRBD2; J: TRBJ2-1; V: TRBV13; length: 15; size: once; DNA: TGTGCCAGCAGCACATGGACTAGCTCTCTCAATGAGCAGTTCTTC; CDR3: CASSTWTSSLNEQFF
D: .; J: TRBJ1-2; V: TRBV5-6; length: 15; size: .; DNA: TGTGCCAGCAGCCGCTACAGGTCCTTTAACTATGGCTACACCTTC; CDR3: CASSRYRSFNYGYTF
D: .; J: TRBJ2-7; V: TRBV6-5; length: 11; size: .; DNA: TGTGCCAGCAGCTTAAGATACGAGCAGTACTTC; CDR3: CASSLRYEQYF
D: .; J: TRBJ1-1; V: TRBV2; length: 11; size: once; DNA: TGTGCCAGCGTAGAGGGGACTGAAGCTTTCTTT; CDR3: CASVEGTEAFF
D: .; J: TRBJ1-6; V: TRBV19; length: 17; size: .; DNA: TGTGCCAGTAGTACACAGGGAACGGGCTCCTATAATTCACCCCTCCACTTT; CDR3: CASSTQGTGSYNSPLHF
D: TRBD2; J: TRBJ2-1; V: TRBV30; length: 13; size: .; DNA: TGTGCCTGGATCTCCGGGACTAGATATGAGCAGTTCTTC; CDR3: CAWISGTRYEQFF
D: .; J: TRBJ2-5; V: TRBV2; length: 14; size: once; DNA: TGTGCCAGCAGTGAATCCGGGGGCGCGGGTACCCAGTACTTC; CDR3: CASSESGGAGTQYF
D: TRBD2; J: TRBJ2-5; V: TRBV14; length: 16; size: once; DNA: TGTGCCAGCAGCCAAGATAGCGGGGTTGGTCAAGAGACCCAGTACTTC; CDR3: CASSQDSGVGQETQYF
D: .; J: TRBJ1-1; V: TRBV5-1; length: 14; size: .; DNA: TGCGCCAGCAGCTCGGACCAAGGATGGACTGAAGCTTTCTTT; CDR3: CASSSDQGWTEAFF
D: .; J: TRBJ2-7; V: TRBV6-4; length: 14; size: .; DNA: TGTGCCAGCAGTGACTTAGAGACAGTCTACGAGCAGTACTTC; CDR3: CASSDLETVYEQYF
D: .; J: TRBJ2-5; V: TRBV5-6; length: 14; size: .; DNA: TGTGCCAGCAGCTTGGGTGCGGGCGTGGAGACCCAGTACTTC; CDR3: CASSLGAGVETQYF
D: .; J: TRBJ1-2; V: TRBV19; length: 12; size: .; DNA: TGTGCCAGTGGAGGGCTTAACTATGGCTACACCTTC; CDR3: CASGGLNYGYTF